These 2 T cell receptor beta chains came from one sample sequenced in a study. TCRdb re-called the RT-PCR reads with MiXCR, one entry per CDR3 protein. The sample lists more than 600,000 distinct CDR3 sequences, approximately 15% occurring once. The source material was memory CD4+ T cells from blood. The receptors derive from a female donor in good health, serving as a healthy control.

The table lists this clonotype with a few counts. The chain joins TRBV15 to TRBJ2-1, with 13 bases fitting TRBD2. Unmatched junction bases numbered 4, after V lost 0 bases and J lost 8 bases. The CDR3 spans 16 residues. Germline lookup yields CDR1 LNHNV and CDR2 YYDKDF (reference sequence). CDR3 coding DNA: TGTGCCACCAGCAGAGATACTAGCGGGAGGGCCGATGAGCAGTTCTTC. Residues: CATSRDTSGRADEQFF.

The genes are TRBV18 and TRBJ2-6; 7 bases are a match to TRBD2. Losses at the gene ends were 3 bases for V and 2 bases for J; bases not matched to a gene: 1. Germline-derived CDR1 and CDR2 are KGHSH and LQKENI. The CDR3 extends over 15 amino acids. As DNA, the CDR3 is TGTGCCAGCTCACCGGGACTACCTGGGGCCAACGTCCTGACTTTC. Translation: CASSPGLPGANVLTF.